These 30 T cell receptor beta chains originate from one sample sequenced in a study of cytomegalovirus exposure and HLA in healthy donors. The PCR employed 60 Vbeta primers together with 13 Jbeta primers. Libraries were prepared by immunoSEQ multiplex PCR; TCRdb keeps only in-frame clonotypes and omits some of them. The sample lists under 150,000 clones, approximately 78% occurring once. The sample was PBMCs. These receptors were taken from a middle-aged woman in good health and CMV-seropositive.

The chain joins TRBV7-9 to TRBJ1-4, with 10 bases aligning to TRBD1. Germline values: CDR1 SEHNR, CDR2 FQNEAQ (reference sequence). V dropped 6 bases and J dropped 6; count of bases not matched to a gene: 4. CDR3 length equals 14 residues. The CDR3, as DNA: TGTGCCAGCAGTTCGGACAGGGGGGATGAAAAACTGTTTTTT. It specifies CASSSDRGDEKLFF. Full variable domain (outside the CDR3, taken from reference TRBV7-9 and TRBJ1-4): DTGVSQNPRHKITKRGQNVTFRCDPISEHNRLYWYRQTLGQGPEFLTYFQNEAQLEKSRLLSDRFSAERPKGSFSTLEIQRTEQGDSAMYLCASSSDRGDEKLFFGSGTQLSVL.

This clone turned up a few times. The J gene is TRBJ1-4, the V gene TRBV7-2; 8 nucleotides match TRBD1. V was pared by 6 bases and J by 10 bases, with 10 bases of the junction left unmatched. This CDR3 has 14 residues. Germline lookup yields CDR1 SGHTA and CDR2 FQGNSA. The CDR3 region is CASSPDRGVGKLFF. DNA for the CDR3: TGTGCCAGCAGTCCAGACAGGGGAGTGGGAAAACTGTTTTTT.

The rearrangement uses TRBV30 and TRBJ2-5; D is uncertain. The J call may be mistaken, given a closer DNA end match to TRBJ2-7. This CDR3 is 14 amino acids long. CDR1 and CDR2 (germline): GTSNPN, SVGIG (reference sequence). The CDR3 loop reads CAWMRPRLPYEQYF. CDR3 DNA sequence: TGTGCCTGGATGAGACCCAGACTCCCCTACGAGCAGTACTTC.

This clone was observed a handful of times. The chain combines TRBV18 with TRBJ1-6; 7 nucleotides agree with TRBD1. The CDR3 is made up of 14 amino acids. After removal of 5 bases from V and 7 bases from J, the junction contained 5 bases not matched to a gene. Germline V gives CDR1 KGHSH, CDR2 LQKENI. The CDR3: CASSALQGNSPLHF. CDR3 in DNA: TGTGCCAGCTCAGCTTTACAGGGGAATTCACCCCTCCACTTT. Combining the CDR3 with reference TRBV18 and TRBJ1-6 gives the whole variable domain NAGVMQNPRHLVRRRGQEARLRCSPMKGHSHVYWYRQLPEEGLKFMVYLQKENIIDESGMPKERFSAEFPKEGPSILRIQQVVRGDSAAYFCASSALQGNSPLHFGNGTRLTVT.

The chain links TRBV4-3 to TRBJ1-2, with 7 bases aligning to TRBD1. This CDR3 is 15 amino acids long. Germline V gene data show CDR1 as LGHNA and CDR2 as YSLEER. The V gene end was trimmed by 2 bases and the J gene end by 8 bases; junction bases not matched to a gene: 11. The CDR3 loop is CASSQSPTGTQGYTF. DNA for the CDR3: TGCGCCAGCAGCCAATCCCCGACAGGGACTCAGGGCTACACCTTC.

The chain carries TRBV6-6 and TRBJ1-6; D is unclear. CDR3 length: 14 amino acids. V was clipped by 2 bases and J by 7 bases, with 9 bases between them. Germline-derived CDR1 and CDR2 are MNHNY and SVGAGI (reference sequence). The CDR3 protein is CASSYLQKNSPLHF. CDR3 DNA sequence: TGTGCCAGCAGTTACCTTCAGAAGAATTCACCCCTCCACTTT.

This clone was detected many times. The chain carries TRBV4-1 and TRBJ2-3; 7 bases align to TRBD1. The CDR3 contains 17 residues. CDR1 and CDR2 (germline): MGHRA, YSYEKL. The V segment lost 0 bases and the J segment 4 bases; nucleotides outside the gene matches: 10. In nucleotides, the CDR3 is TGCGCCAGCAGCCAAGAGGGTCTAGGGGGCTCGGCAGATACGCAGTATTTT. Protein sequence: CASSQEGLGGSADTQYF.

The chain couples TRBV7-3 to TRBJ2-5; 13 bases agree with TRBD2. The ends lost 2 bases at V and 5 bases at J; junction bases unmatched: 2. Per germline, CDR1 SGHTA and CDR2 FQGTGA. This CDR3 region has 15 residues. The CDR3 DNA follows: TGTGCCAGCAGCTTAGGACTAGCGGGAGTGGAGACCCAGTACTTC. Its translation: CASSLGLAGVETQYF.

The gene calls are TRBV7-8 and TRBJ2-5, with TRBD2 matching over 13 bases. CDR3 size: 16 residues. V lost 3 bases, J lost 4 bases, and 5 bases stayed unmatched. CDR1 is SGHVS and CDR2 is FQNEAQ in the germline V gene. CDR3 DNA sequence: TGTGCCAGCAGCTTGCTTACTAGCGGGGGGGCAGAGACCCAGTACTTC. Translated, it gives CASSLLTSGGAETQYF. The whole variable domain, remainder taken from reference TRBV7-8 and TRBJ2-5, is GAGVSQSPRYKVAKRGQDVALRCDPISGHVSLFWYQQALGQGPEFLTYFQNEAQLDKSGLPSDRFFAERPEGSVSTLKIQRTQQEDSAVYLCASSLLTSGGAETQYFGPGTRLLVL.

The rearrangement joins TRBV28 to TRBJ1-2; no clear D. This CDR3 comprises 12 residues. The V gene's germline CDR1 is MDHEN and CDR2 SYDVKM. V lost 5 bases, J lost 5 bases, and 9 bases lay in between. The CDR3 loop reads CASSLPRYGYTF. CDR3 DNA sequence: TGTGCCAGCAGTCTACCACGGTATGGCTACACCTTC.

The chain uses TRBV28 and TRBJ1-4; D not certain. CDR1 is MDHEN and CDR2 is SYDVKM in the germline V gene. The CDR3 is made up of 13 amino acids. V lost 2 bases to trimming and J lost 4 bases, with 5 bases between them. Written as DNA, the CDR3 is TGTGCCAGCAGTTTACCTAATAATGAAAAACTGTTTTTT. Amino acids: CASSLPNNEKLFF. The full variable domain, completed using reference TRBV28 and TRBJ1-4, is DVKVTQSSRYLVKRTGEKVFLECVQDMDHENMFWYRQDPGLGLRLIYFSYDVKMKEKGDIPEGYSVSREKKERFSLILESASTNQTSMYLCASSLPNNEKLFFGSGTQLSVL.

The CDR3 region is CASSLGLAGGNTGELFF. The CDR3 DNA is TGCGCCAGCAGCTTGGGCCTAGCGGGAGGGAACACCGGGGAGCTGTTTTTT. The genes are TRBV5-1 and TRBJ2-2, with 11 nucleotides matching TRBD2. The V and J ends lost 0 bases and 1 base, in that order; junction bases with no gene match: 2. This CDR3 comprises 17 residues. CDR1 and CDR2 from the germline V gene are SGHRS and YFSETQ.

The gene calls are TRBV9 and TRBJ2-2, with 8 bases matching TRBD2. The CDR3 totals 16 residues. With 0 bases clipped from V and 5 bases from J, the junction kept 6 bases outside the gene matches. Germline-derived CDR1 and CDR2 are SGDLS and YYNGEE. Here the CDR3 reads CASSVEVAGRTGELFF. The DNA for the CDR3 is TGTGCCAGCAGCGTAGAAGTAGCGGGGAGGACCGGGGAGCTGTTTTTT.

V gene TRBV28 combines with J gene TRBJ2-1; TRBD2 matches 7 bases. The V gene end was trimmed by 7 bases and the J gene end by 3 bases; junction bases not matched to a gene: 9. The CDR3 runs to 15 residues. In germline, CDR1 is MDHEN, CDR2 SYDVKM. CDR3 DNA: TGTGCCAGCACCTCCCCCGGGGGGATCTACAATGAGCAGTTCTTC. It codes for CASTSPGGIYNEQFF.

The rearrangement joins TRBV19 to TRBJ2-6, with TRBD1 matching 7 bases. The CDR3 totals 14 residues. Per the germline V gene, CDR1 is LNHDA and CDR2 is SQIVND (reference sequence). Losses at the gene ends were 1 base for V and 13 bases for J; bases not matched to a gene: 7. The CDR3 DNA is TGTGCCAGTAGTATAGCCGGGACAGCTCAGGTCCTGACTTTC. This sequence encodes CASSIAGTAQVLTF. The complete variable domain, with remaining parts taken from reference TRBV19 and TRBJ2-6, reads DGGITQSPKYLFRKEGQNVTLSCEQNLNHDAMYWYRQDPGQGLRLIYYSQIVNDFQKGDIAEGYSVSREKKESFPLTVTSAQKNPTAFYLCASSIAGTAQVLTFGAGSRLTVL.

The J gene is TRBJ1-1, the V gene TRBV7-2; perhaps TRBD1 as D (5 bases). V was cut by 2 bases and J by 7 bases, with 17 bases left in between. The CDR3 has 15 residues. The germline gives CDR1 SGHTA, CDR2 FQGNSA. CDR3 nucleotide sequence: TGTGCCAGCAGCTTAACCTCTATGGGGGGGATTGAAGCTTTCTTT. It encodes CASSLTSMGGIEAFF.

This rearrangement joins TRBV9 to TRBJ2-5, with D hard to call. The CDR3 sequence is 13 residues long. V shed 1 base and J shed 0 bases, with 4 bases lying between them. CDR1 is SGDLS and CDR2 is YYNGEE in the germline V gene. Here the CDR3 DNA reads TGTGCCAGCAGCGTAACGGACCAAGAGACCCAGTACTTC. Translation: CASSVTDQETQYF.

The CDR3 loop reads CASSLGTSGIPRNEQFF. CDR3 DNA: TGTGCCAGCAGCTTAGGGACTAGCGGGATCCCCCGGAATGAGCAGTTCTTC. This chain connects TRBV7-2 to TRBJ2-1, with 12 positions matching TRBD2. J gave up 7 bases and V 1 base, and 8 bases lay outside the gene matches. The CDR3 is 17 residues long. Germline assignment: CDR1 SGHTA and CDR2 FQGNSA.

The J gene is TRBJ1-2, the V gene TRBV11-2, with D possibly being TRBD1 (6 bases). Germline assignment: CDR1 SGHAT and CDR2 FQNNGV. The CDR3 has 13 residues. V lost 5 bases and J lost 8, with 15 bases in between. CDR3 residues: CASSQLQGGGYTF. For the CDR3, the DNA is TGTGCCAGCAGCCAACTACAGGGAGGGGGCTACACCTTC.

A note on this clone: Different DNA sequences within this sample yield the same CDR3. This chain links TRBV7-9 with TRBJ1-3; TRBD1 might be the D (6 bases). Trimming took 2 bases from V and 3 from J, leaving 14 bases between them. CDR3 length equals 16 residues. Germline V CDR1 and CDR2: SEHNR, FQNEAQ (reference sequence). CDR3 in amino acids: CASSLSEQGGGNTIYF. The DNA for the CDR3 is TGTGCCAGCAGCTTAAGTGAACAGGGTGGTGGAAACACCATATATTTT.

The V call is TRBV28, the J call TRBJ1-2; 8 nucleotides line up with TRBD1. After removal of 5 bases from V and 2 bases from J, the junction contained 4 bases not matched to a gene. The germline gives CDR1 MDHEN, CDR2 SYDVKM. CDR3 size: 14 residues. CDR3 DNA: TGTGCCAGCAGTCAGGGGGCGGGGAACTATGGCTACACCTTC. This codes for CASSQGAGNYGYTF.

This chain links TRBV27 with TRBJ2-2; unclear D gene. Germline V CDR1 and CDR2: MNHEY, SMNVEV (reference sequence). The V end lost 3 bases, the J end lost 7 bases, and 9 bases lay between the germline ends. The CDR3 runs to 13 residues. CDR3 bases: TGTGCCAGCAGTTTCGGTACTGGCGGGGAGCTGTTTTTT. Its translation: CASSFGTGGELFF.

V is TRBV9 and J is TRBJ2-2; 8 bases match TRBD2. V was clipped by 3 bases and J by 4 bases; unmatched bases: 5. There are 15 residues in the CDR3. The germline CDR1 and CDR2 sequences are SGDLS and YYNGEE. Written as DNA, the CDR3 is TGTGCCAGCAGCGCAAGCGGGAGAACCACCGGGGAGCTGTTTTTT. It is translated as CASSASGRTTGELFF.

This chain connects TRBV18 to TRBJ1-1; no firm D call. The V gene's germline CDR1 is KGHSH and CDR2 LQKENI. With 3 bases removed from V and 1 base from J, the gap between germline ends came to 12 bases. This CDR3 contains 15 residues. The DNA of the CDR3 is TGTGCCAGCTCACCTTCACAGTCGGCGAACACTGAAGCTTTCTTT. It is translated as CASSPSQSANTEAFF.

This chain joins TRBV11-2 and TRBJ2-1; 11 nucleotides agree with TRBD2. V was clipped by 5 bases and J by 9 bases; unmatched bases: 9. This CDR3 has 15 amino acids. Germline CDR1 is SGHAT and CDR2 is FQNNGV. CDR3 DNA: TGTGCCAGCAGCGAGGTACTAGCGGGAGCCGCTGAGCAGTTCTTC. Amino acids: CASSEVLAGAAEQFF.

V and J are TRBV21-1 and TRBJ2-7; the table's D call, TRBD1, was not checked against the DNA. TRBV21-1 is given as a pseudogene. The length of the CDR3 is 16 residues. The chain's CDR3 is CASSNERTPISYEQYF. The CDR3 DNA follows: TGTGCCAGCAGCAACGAACGGACACCAATATCCTACGAGCAGTACTTC.

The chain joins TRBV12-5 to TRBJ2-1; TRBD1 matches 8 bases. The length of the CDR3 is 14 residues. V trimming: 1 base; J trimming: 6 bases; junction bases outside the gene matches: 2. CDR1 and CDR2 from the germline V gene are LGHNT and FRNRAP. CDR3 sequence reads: CASGLGTGSNEQFF. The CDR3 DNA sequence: TGTGCTAGTGGTTTGGGGACAGGGAGCAATGAGCAGTTCTTC.

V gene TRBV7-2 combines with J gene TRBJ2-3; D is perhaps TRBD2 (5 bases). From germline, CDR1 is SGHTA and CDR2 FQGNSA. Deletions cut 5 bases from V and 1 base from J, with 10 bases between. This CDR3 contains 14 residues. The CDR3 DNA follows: TGTGCCAGCAGCCTCGGACTCCGCACAGATACGCAGTATTTT. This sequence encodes CASSLGLRTDTQYF.

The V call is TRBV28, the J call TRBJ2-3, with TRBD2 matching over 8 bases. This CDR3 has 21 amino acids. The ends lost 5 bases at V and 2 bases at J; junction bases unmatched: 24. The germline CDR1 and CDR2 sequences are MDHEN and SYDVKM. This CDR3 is CASSQQGWRGDTGRVTDTQYF. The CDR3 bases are TGTGCCAGCAGTCAGCAAGGATGGCGGGGGGACACGGGAAGGGTCACAGATACGCAGTATTTT.

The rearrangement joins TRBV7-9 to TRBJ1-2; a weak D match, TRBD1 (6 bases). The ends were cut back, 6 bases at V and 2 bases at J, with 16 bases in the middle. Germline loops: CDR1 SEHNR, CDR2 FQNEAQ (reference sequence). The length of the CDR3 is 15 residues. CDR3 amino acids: CASRTTGRGNYGYTF. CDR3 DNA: TGTGCCAGCAGGACGACAGGCCGCGGCAACTATGGCTACACCTTC.